This TCR beta chain was documented in a study of T cell repertoires in cytomegalovirus infection. Study-wide findings and caveats: Across the ex vivo response, the dominant clonotypes were HLA-C-restricted CMV-specific TCR beta clonotypes. Cumulative public TCR beta family frequency identified CMV carriers with the relevant HLA.

This CDR3 has 17 amino acids. Germline V lookup: CDR1 SGHTA, CDR2 FQGNSA. Trimming stripped 5 bases from V and 1 base from J, with 15 bases between. A remark on this clonotype: What it recognizes is unknown.

Each CDR3 protein gets one entry after TCRdb re-called the reads with MiXCR. The sample records more than 150,000 distinct CDR3 sequences, about 15% being singletons. The receptor comes from a human donor in good health (CMV status not recorded). Some clones in this sample may be carry-over from other donors' samples. The specimen was CD8+ T cells from PBMCs. The chain couples TRBV7-2 to TRBJ1-6; maybe TRBD1 (6 bases). The DNA for the CDR3 is TGTGCCAGCAGCCTGCCGGGACAACTTTCCTATAATTCACCCCTCCACTTT. This codes for CASSLPGQLSYNSPLHF.